This T cell receptor beta chain was sequenced during a study of radiotherapy plus CTLA-4 blockade in lung cancer. Overall study context: Disease control was achieved by around 30% of patients, and objective responses by 15% to 20%.

With 5 bases clipped from V and 7 bases from J, the junction kept 8 bases outside the gene matches. The CDR3 extends over 15 amino acids. Germline values: CDR1 MNHEY, CDR2 SMNVEV (reference sequence). Study conclusions and caveats: TCR clones originating in tumors grew in number in blood after radiotherapy plus ipilimumab. Reports state that early shifts in blood T cell clones, with interferon-beta, best predicted response.

With respect to this clone: Its antigen is as yet unknown.

The protocol was immunoSEQ multiplex PCR, while the TCRdb copy is restricted to in-frame clones and leaves out a portion. The data contain tens of thousands of clones, approximately 74% of them singletons. Ipilimumab CTLA-4 blockade and focal radiation were given to patients with chemo-refractory metastatic non-small-cell lung cancer. V and J are TRBV27 and TRBJ2-1, with 10 bases fitting TRBD2. Material: peripheral blood, obtained from a patient treated with radiotherapy plus ipilimumab. This receptor was identified in a human donor with non-small cell lung cancer whose response to radiotherapy plus ipilimumab could not be evaluated. In DNA, the CDR3 is TGTGCCAGCAGTCTCAGACTAGCGGGCGGTAATGAGCAGTTCTTC. Amino acid sequence: CASSLRLAGGNEQFF.